This TCR beta chain originates from a study of blood T cell repertoires in COVID-19. Trimming shortened V by 3 bases and J by 1 base, and 7 bases separated the two germline ends. There are 14 residues in the CDR3. Per the germline V gene, CDR1 is LGHNT and CDR2 is FRNRAP. TCRdb's copy holds only in-frame clones and misses some; the assay was immunoSEQ multiplex PCR. The table has some 70,000 clones, about 86% seen once. The specimen sequenced was peripheral blood. This chain joins TRBV12-5 and TRBJ1-3; weak D call: TRBD1 (6 bases). This TCR derives from a woman aged 55-69 years with acute or convalescent COVID-19. The CDR3 here is CASGFGQSGNTIYF. The CDR3 nucleotides are TGTGCTAGTGGTTTCGGACAGTCTGGAAACACCATATATTTT.